Presented here are 17 T cell receptor beta chains from one specimen sequenced in a study of OX40 agonist ivuxolimab in advanced cancers. Profiling relied on immunoSEQ multiplex PCR, and the TCRdb table lists in-frame clones only, not all of them. This repertoire shows 65,000 to 95,000 clones, about nine tenths found once; its top ten account for approximately 11%. Source: CD4+ or CD8+ T cells sorted from blood, taken in a trial of the OX40 agonist ivuxolimab. Receptors were obtained from an adult with an advanced solid tumor such as melanoma, head and neck, liver or kidney cancer.

This chain links TRBV4-3 with TRBJ2-7; the D gene is possibly TRBD1 (5 bases). The CDR3 runs to 14 residues. V lost 3 bases to trimming and J lost 2 bases, with 11 bases between them. CDR1 and CDR2 (germline): LGHNA, YSLEER. The CDR3 bases are TGCGCCAGCAGCCAGCGAACAGGACCCTACGAGCAGTACTTC. Translated: CASSQRTGPYEQYF.

The V call is TRBV6-5, the J call TRBJ2-5; 7 bases are a match to TRBD2. This CDR3 contains 14 residues. Germline CDR1 and CDR2: MNHEY and SVGAGI. The junction had 3 bases not matched to a gene; V was cut back by 0 bases and J by 5 bases. CDR3 in amino acids: CASSYSNGGETQYF. The CDR3, as DNA: TGTGCCAGCAGTTACTCGAACGGGGGGGAGACCCAGTACTTC.

The chain links TRBV2 to TRBJ1-1; 8 bases are shared with TRBD1. Germline assignment: CDR1 SNHLY and CDR2 FYNNEI. The CDR3 loop spans 14 amino acids. With 10 bases clipped from V and 1 base from J, the junction kept 8 bases outside the gene matches. CDR3 in amino acids: CAIKSDRANTEAFF. In DNA, the CDR3 is TGTGCCATCAAGTCGGACAGGGCGAACACTGAAGCTTTCTTT.

The chain carries TRBV7-8 and TRBJ2-7, with TRBD2 identical over 7 bases. The germline V gene encodes CDR1 SGHVS and CDR2 FQNEAQ. V trimming: 5 bases; J trimming: 6 bases; junction bases outside the gene matches: 1. CDR3 length equals 11 residues. CDR3 amino acids: CASSPGGEQYF. DNA for the CDR3: TGTGCCAGCAGCCCGGGAGGCGAGCAGTACTTC.

The chain couples TRBV5-4 to TRBJ2-7; 9 bases are a match to TRBD1. J was trimmed by 7 bases and V by 3 bases; bases with no gene match: 8. Germline V gene sequence: CDR1 SGHNT, CDR2 YYREEE (reference sequence). This CDR3 has 14 residues. The CDR3 DNA follows: TGTGCCAGCAGCTCCGGGACAGGGCTTGGTGAGCAGTACTTC. Translating gives CASSSGTGLGEQYF.

This chain uses TRBV28 with TRBJ2-3; unclear D gene. Trimming removed 3 bases from V and 4 bases from J, with 14 bases in between. Per the germline V gene, CDR1 is MDHEN and CDR2 is SYDVKM. This CDR3 comprises 15 residues. The DNA of the CDR3 is TGTGCCAGCAGTTTGTCCCCCCCTAGTCCAGATACGCAGTATTTT. It is translated as CASSLSPPSPDTQYF.

The V and J genes are TRBV7-9 and TRBJ2-1; D is tentatively TRBD1 or TRBD2 (5 bases each). Germline lookup yields CDR1 SEHNR and CDR2 FQNEAQ (reference sequence). V was cut by 1 base and J by 8 bases, with 24 bases left in between. The length of the CDR3 is 18 residues. This CDR3 is CASSLVSAGTGKVDEQFF. CDR3 DNA: TGTGCCAGCAGCTTAGTTTCGGCAGGGACCGGGAAGGTGGATGAGCAGTTCTTC.

The J gene is TRBJ2-7, the V gene TRBV2; the match to TRBD1 covers 10 bases. This CDR3 is 15 amino acids long. The ends lost 2 bases at V and 2 bases at J; junction bases unmatched: 3. Germline-derived CDR1 and CDR2 are SNHLY and FYNNEI. CDR3 bases: TGTGCCAGCAGTGAACTGGGACAGGGGCCCTACGAGCAGTACTTC. This sequence encodes CASSELGQGPYEQYF.

V and J are TRBV5-4 and TRBJ2-1; 12 bases match TRBD2. CDR3 length: 14 residues. J was trimmed by 6 bases and V by 6 bases; bases with no gene match: 4. Per the germline V gene, CDR1 is SGHNT and CDR2 is YYREEE (reference sequence). In DNA, the CDR3 is TGTGCCAGCACTAGCGGGGGGGCAATCAATGAGCAGTTCTTC. Residues: CASTSGGAINEQFF.

The rearrangement links TRBV5-6 to TRBJ2-7, with D perhaps matching TRBD1 (6 bases). CDR1 is SGHDT, CDR2 YYEEEE, per germline. V lost 0 bases and J lost 4, with 14 bases in between. There are 15 residues in the CDR3. This CDR3 is CASSLGGRGAYEQYF. The DNA for the CDR3 is TGTGCCAGCAGCTTGGGGGGCAGGGGCGCGTACGAGCAGTACTTC. The full variable domain, completed using reference TRBV5-6 and TRBJ2-7, is DAGVTQSPTHLIKTRGQQVTLRCSPKSGHDTVSWYQQALGQGPQFIFQYYEEEERQRGNFPDRFSGHQFPNYSSELNVNALLLGDSALYLCASSLGGRGAYEQYFGPGTRLTVT.

V is TRBV9 and J is TRBJ2-5, with 10 bases matching TRBD2. From germline, CDR1 is SGDLS and CDR2 YYNGEE. This CDR3 has 16 residues. J was trimmed by 1 base and V by 0 bases; bases with no gene match: 3. This CDR3 reads CASSVEKRGGQETQYF. Here the CDR3 DNA reads TGTGCCAGCAGCGTAGAAAAGCGGGGGGGCCAAGAGACCCAGTACTTC.

The gene calls are TRBV11-3 and TRBJ2-5, with D tentatively TRBD1 (6 bases). Trimming removed 5 bases at V and 5 bases at J, with 15 bases between. The CDR3 is 14 residues long. The germline V gene has CDR1 SGHNT and CDR2 YENEEA. The CDR3 DNA is TGTGCCAGCAGCGAATCACAGGGTTGGGAGACCCAGTACTTC. It is translated as CASSESQGWETQYF.

The table lists this clone with a count of one. The CDR3 loop is CASSGGTATNEKLFF. CDR3 DNA: TGTGCCAGCAGCGGGGGGACAGCAACTAATGAAAAACTGTTTTTT. V and J are TRBV7-9 and TRBJ1-4, with 7 bases that match TRBD1. The CDR3 is 15 residues long. The germline V gene encodes CDR1 SEHNR and CDR2 FQNEAQ (reference sequence). V lost 5 bases, J lost 0 bases, and 3 bases stayed unmatched. Drawing the rest from reference TRBV7-9 and TRBJ1-4, the complete variable domain is DTGVSQNPRHKITKRGQNVTFRCDPISEHNRLYWYRQTLGQGPEFLTYFQNEAQLEKSRLLSDRFSAERPKGSFSTLEIQRTEQGDSAMYLCASSGGTATNEKLFFGSGTQLSVL.

The genes are TRBV27 and TRBJ2-7; D possibly corresponds to TRBD1 (5 bases). This CDR3 is 15 amino acids long. The germline V and J ends were trimmed by 4 bases and 0 bases, with 13 bases remaining between them. Germline V lookup: CDR1 MNHEY, CDR2 SMNVEV (reference sequence). CDR3: CASSSSWGSSYEQYF. In DNA, the CDR3 is TGTGCCAGCAGTTCGAGCTGGGGCAGCTCCTACGAGCAGTACTTC.

The CDR3 bases are TGTGCCAGCAGCGTAGAAGGTTCTAGCACAGATACGCAGTATTTT. Its translation is CASSVEGSSTDTQYF. The chain recombines TRBV9 with TRBJ2-3; D is ambiguous. V gave up 0 bases and J gave up 0 bases, with 8 bases separating them. Germline V gene data show CDR1 as SGDLS and CDR2 as YYNGEE. The CDR3 sequence is 15 residues long.

The chain has TRBV7-9 and TRBJ1-4, with D perhaps TRBD1 (5 bases). From germline, CDR1 is SEHNR and CDR2 FQNEAQ (reference sequence). The CDR3 runs 15 residues. Deletions cut 4 bases from V and 8 bases from J, with 17 bases between. CDR3 bases: TGTGCCAGCAGCTCCCTGGACACCCCGCGGGAAAAACTGTTTTTT. This encodes CASSSLDTPREKLFF. The whole variable domain, filled in from reference TRBV7-9 and TRBJ1-4, reads DTGVSQNPRHKITKRGQNVTFRCDPISEHNRLYWYRQTLGQGPEFLTYFQNEAQLEKSRLLSDRFSAERPKGSFSTLEIQRTEQGDSAMYLCASSSLDTPREKLFFGSGTQLSVL.

V gene TRBV27 combines with J gene TRBJ2-5; 8 bases fit TRBD2. Looked up from germline, CDR1 is MNHEY and CDR2 is SMNVEV (reference sequence). CDR3 length: 14 amino acids. V was pared by 1 base and J by 5 bases, with 3 bases of the junction left unmatched. Here the CDR3 DNA reads TGTGCCAGCAGTTTATACACTAGCGGCGAGACCCAGTACTTC. Its translation is CASSLYTSGETQYF.